Listed below are T cell receptor beta chains from one sample, sequenced in a study of blood T cell repertoires in COVID-19. This table comes from immunoSEQ multiplex PCR, and its TCRdb copy is limited to in-frame clones, with some not included. The table records about 200,000 clones, 85% to 90% of them present only once. The sequencing sample was made of PBMCs or T cells enriched from blood (not recorded which). The receptors come from a man aged 25 to 40 who had recovered from COVID-19. Each CDR3 is given with its conserved first and last residue. Where a row states a size, it is once, few, many or the class of an expanded clone; other rows omit it.

. | TRBV5-4 | CASSLGGTGLRSGNTIYF
. | TRBV5-6 | CASSPPGQGAEEKLFF
. | TRBV7-2 | CASSSRLAGGRTDTQYF
. | TRBV2 | CASSDGGASGSGKNTDTQYF
. | TRBV5-1 | CASSSGTGGTEAFF
. | TRBV27 | CASSFPSGGGSTDTQYF
. | TRBV18 | CASSAGGGGKNIQYF
. | TRBV5-5 | CASSLVSYSYEQYF
. | TRBV3-1/TRBV3-2 | CASSPSRDRGDEQYF
few | TRBV4-1 | CASSQDIGGSNQPQHF
. | TRBV19 | CASSFRAGEDTQYF
. | TRBV11-2 | CASSLQALAKNIQYF
once | TRBV10-1 | CASSESGASTDTQYF
. | TRBV29-1 | CSVRGTAASGFGSGNTIYF
. | TRBV5-5 | CASSADTADTQYF
. | TRBV10-3 | CAISEGVSGSPLHF
. | TRBV25-1 | CASSETGENTEAFF
. | TRBV15 | CATSRPQGASYNEQFF
. | TRBV3-1/TRBV3-2 | CASSQAGTGGETQYF
. | TRBV7-6 | CASSQTGSGTEAFF
once | TRBV27 | CASSLVSGHPYEQYF
. | TRBV6-5 | CANRDRAGEQYF
. | TRBV27 | CASSPGVMNTEAFF
. | TRBV3-1/TRBV3-2 | CASSQVYGRAGITGELFF
few | TRBV5-1 | CASSLQTGGSGEQYF
. | TRBV13 | CASRQGASTEAFF
. | TRBV10-1 | CASSRRQGALETQYF
once | TRBV27 | CASSLELDNEQFF
. | TRBV12-3/TRBV12-4 | CASSASRWNIQYF
. | TRBV30 | CAWSGTGGEQYF
. | TRBV15 | CATSRDRASYEQYF
. | TRBV9 | CASSTNRDIGGTTEAFF
. | TRBV19 | CASSMNSFYNSPLHF
. | TRBV13 | CASSLDNRGEAFF
. | TRBV4-1 | CASSPGDSYEQYF
. | TRBV5-4 | CASSLQTTDTQYF
. | TRBV5-1 | CASSLVRRFQDTQYF
. | TRBV2 | CASSTALISPLHF
. | TRBV5-1 | CASSPDRGINEQFF
. | TRBV10-3 | CAIRGQGAIYGYTF
. | TRBV3-1/TRBV3-2 | CASSQGDRQYNSPLHF
. | TRBV19 | CASSIFQAASEAFF
. | TRBV5-5 | CASSTQAGGLPQETQYF
. | TRBV28 | CASSLLADSYNEQFF
. | TRBV6-5 | CASSYSVRNYEQYF
. | TRBV19 | CASSIGGNTDTQYF
. | TRBV6-5 | CASSSGVEQYF
. | TRBV9 | CASSPRDRRYNEQFF